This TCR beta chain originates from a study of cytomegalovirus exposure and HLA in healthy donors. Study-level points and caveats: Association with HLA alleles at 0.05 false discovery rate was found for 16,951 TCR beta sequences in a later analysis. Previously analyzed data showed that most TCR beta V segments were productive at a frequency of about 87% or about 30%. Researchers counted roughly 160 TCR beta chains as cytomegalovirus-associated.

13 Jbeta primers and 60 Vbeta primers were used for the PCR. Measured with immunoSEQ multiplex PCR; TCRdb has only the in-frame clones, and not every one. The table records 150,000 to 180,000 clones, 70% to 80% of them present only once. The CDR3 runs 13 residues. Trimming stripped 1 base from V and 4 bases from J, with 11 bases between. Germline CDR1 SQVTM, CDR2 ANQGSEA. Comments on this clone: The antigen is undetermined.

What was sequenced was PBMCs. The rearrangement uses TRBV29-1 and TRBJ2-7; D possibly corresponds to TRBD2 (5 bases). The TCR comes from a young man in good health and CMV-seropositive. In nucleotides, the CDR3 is TGCAGCGTTGAAGTGGGCAGGAGGTACGAGCAGTACTTC. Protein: CSVEVGRRYEQYF.